The 14 T cell receptor beta chains in this list originate from one sample, sequenced in a study of HIV-infected children after antiretroviral therapy interruption. As for treatment: PENTA 11 planned treatment interruption arm or continuous ART arm. The TCR library was built from RNA with a 3' RACE protocol and unique molecular identifiers. TCRdb re-called the 3' RACE reads through MiXCR, storing one row per CDR3 protein. This table has about 89,000 distinct CDR3 sequences, under 8% appearing once. The specimen was CD45RA+ CD4+ T cells from PBMCs, pooled from several time points, collected from a donor given antiretroviral therapy, either interrupted or continuous. The subset here: naive CD4+ CD45RA+ CD45RO- T cells. The origin of the receptors is a pool of human donors with HIV.

This clonotype appeared many times. This chain uses TRBV9 with TRBJ2-1; D is unclear. CDR1 is SGDLS, CDR2 YYNGEE, per germline. This CDR3 is built from 16 residues. Trimming took 0 bases from V and 0 from J, leaving 10 bases between them. The CDR3 bases are TGTGCCAGCAGCGTAGGAGTAACCGGCTCCTACAATGAGCAGTTCTTC. Translation: CASSVGVTGSYNEQFF.

This clonotype came up many times. V and J are TRBV12-3 or TRBV12-4 and TRBJ1-1; maybe TRBD1 (5 bases). Between the trimmed V and J ends, which lost 4 bases and 10 bases, there was a span of 10 bases. This CDR3 contains 11 residues. The CDR3 coding sequence is TGTGCCAGCAGTTCCGCGGGGGGAGCTTTCTTT. Translating it yields CASSSAGGAFF.

This clonotype was counted between two and nine times. This sequence joins TRBV20-1 and TRBJ2-1; 10 positions match TRBD2. With V trimmed by 0 bases and J by 9 bases, 23 bases remained unmatched. Germline values: CDR1 DFQATT, CDR2 SNEGSKA (reference sequence). The CDR3 length is 20 residues. The CDR3 reads CSARDLWGSGRAGRLSEQFF. CDR3 nucleotides: TGCAGTGCTAGAGATCTATGGGGCAGCGGGAGGGCCGGCCGATTGAGTGAGCAGTTCTTC.

By frequency in the sample, this clonotype is medium-sized. The chain combines TRBV7-2 with TRBJ1-2, with TRBD1 matching 7 bases. Germline CDR1 reads SGHTA; CDR2 reads FQGNSA. With 5 bases clipped from V and 7 bases from J, the junction kept 10 bases outside the gene matches. CDR3 size: 14 residues. The CDR3 is CASSQMRQGGGYTF. CDR3 in DNA: TGTGCCAGCAGCCAAATGAGACAGGGTGGTGGCTACACCTTC.

This clonotype was seen at least ten times. The chain couples TRBV20-1 to TRBJ2-1, with D maybe TRBD2 (6 bases). Trimming shortened V by 3 bases and J by 8 bases, and 17 bases separated the two germline ends. This CDR3 has 14 residues. Germline values: CDR1 DFQATT, CDR2 SNEGSKA (reference sequence). CDR3: CSASFTNRRDEQFF. The CDR3 DNA reads as TGCAGTGCTAGTTTCACCAATCGGAGGGATGAGCAGTTCTTC.

This clonotype was seen ten or more times. The chain carries TRBV10-3 and TRBJ2-7; 8 nucleotides match TRBD1. Germline V gene lookup returns CDR1 ENHRY and CDR2 SYGVKD. The CDR3 extends over 15 amino acids. Trimming removed 5 bases from V and 6 bases from J; junction bases left unmatched: 12. The CDR3 DNA reads as TGTGCCATCAGTCTGGTTCCGGGACAGGAGGGCGAGCAGTACTTC. It yields the protein CAISLVPGQEGEQYF.

This clonotype was detected many times. The J gene is TRBJ2-4, the V gene TRBV20-1; possible D gene TRBD1, 5 bases. This CDR3 has 15 residues. CDR1 is DFQATT and CDR2 is SNEGSKA in the germline V gene (reference sequence). V was pared by 5 bases and J by 1 base, with 15 bases between. The DNA of the CDR3 is TGCAGTGCTCTGACAGCTACCGCGGCCAAAAACATTCAGTACTTC. Protein: CSALTATAAKNIQYF.

This clonotype was found a few times. The chain links TRBV10-2 to TRBJ2-4; weak D call: TRBD2 (6 bases). This CDR3 is 12 amino acids long. Trimming stripped 6 bases from V and 9 bases from J, with 12 bases between. Per the germline V gene, CDR1 is WSHSY and CDR2 is SAAADI. CDR3 protein: CASSGTEGIQYF. The CDR3 region has the DNA TGCGCCAGCAGCGGGACTGAGGGCATTCAGTACTTC.

This clonotype was detected only a few times. V usage is TRBV10-3 and J usage is TRBJ1-2; 7 nucleotides line up with TRBD1. CDR1 is ENHRY and CDR2 is SYGVKD in the germline V gene. Trimming at V came to 11 bases and at J to 3 bases, leaving 6 bases not matched to a gene. This CDR3 region has 12 residues. The CDR3 region is CAALQGYYGYTF. CDR3 nucleotide sequence: TGTGCCGCCTTACAGGGGTACTATGGCTACACCTTC.

This clonotype came up many times. J is TRBJ2-1 and V is TRBV5-1; D is unresolved. V was clipped by 4 bases and J by 1 base, with 15 bases between them. CDR1 is SGHRS and CDR2 is YFSETQ in the germline V gene. The CDR3 loop spans 16 amino acids. CDR3 bases: TGCGCCAGCAGCCCAAAGACTGGAACGTCCTACAATGAGCAGTTCTTC. Translated, it gives CASSPKTGTSYNEQFF.

This clonotype was counted ten times or more. This sequence joins TRBV6-6 and TRBJ1-2, with a possible D match to TRBD1 (6 bases). V was clipped by 5 bases and J by 2 bases, with 15 bases between them. The CDR3 is 15 residues long. Germline CDR1 MNHNY, CDR2 SVGAGI (reference sequence). DNA for the CDR3: TGTGCCAGCAGTCTAGGGCTTGACAGGAACTATGGCTACACCTTC. Residues: CASSLGLDRNYGYTF.

There are a few counts of this clonotype. The CDR3 DNA follows: TGTGCCAGCAGTTTCGGGGATACTGAAGCTTTCTTT. This codes for CASSFGDTEAFF. The chain couples TRBV12-3 or TRBV12-4 to TRBJ1-1; no definite D call. V lost 3 bases and J lost 5, with 7 bases in between. The CDR3 has 12 residues.

The rearrangement joins TRBV4-1 to TRBJ1-2; 11 nucleotides align to TRBD1. The J segment lost 0 bases and the V segment lost 2 bases, leaving 17 bases of the junction unmatched. The CDR3 runs to 21 residues. Germline V gene sequence: CDR1 MGHRA, CDR2 YSYEKL. DNA of the CDR3: TGCGCCAGCAGCCAATTGCCGAATTGGACAGGGGGCAGAGACCCTAACTATGGCTACACCTTC. Translating it yields CASSQLPNWTGGRDPNYGYTF.

This clonotype appeared many times. The rearrangement joins TRBV10-3 to TRBJ2-2; D gene ambiguous. Germline CDR1 ENHRY, CDR2 SYGVKD. The V gene lost 6 bases and the J gene lost 2 bases, with 16 bases spanning the gap. This CDR3 is built from 16 residues. The CDR3 reads CAIRATPDGNTGELFF. The CDR3 coding sequence is TGTGCCATCAGAGCCACCCCGGACGGTAACACCGGGGAGCTGTTTTTT.